The present TCR beta chain was sequenced within a study of neoadjuvant nivolumab and ipilimumab in lung cancer. Study-level information: Patients got nivolumab 3 mg/kg on days 1, 15 and 29; combination added ipilimumab 1 mg/kg day 1.

A remark on this clone: The antigen is undetermined.

CDR1 MNHNS and CDR2 SASEGT come from the germline V gene. V was cut by 2 bases and J by 5 bases, with 18 bases left in between. The CDR3 is 16 amino acids. Notes on the study in general: TCR clonality did not significantly correlate with pathologic tumor regression. Only two of four nivolumab-treated tumors gained richness and clonality by surgery. Resected tumors had greater TCR richness and clonality than uninvolved lung.

Here immunoSEQ multiplex PCR was the method, and the copy in TCRdb shows in-frame clones only, minus some. The profile covers 30,000 to 35,000 clones, with around 90% appearing a single time and approximately 2.1% taken by the ten largest. The source is an adult with non-small cell lung cancer. The chain recombines TRBV6-1 with TRBJ2-5; D remains ambiguous. Material: peripheral blood, obtained after neoadjuvant nivolumab, alone or with ipilimumab, at or shortly before surgery. The CDR3 nucleotides are TGTGCCAGCAGTGAATTGCAACGACGGGCAAGGGAGACCCAGTACTTC. It translates to CASSELQRRARETQYF.